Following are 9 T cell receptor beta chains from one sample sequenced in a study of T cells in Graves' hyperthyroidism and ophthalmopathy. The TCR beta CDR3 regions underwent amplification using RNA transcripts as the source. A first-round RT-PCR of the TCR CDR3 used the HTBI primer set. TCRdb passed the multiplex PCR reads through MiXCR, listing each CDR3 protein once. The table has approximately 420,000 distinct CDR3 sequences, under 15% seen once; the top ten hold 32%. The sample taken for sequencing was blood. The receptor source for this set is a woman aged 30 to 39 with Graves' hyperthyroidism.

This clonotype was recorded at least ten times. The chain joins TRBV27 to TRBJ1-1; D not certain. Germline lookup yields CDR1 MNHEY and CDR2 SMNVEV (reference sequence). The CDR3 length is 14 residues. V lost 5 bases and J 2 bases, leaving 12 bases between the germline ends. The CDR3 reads CASSIWEPNTEAFF. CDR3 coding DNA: TGTGCCAGCAGTATATGGGAACCCAACACTGAAGCTTTCTTT.

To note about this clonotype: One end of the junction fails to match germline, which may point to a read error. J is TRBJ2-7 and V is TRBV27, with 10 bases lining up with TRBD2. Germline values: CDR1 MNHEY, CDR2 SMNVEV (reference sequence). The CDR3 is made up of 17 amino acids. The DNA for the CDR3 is TGTGCCAGCAGTTTAGGGCCCGGGGTAGCGGGAGGCTACGAGCAATACTTC. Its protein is CASSLGPGVAGGYEQYF.

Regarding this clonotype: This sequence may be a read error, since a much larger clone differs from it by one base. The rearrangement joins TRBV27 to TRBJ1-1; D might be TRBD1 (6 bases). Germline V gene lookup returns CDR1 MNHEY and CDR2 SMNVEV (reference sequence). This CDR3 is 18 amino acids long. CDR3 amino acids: CASSSPPGQGKMNAEAFF. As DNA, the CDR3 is TGTGCCAGCAGTTCCCCCCCAGGGCAGGGGAAAATGAACGCTGAAGCTTTCTTT.

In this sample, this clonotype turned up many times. This chain's CDR3 is CASTATPGGRYNEQFF. For the CDR3, the DNA is TGTGCCAGCACCGCCACCCCGGGAGGGAGGTACAATGAGCAGTTCTTC. J is TRBJ2-1 and V is TRBV28; TRBD2 matches 8 bases. With V trimmed by 7 bases and J by 4 bases, 12 bases remained unmatched. The germline V gene has CDR1 MDHEN and CDR2 SYDVKM. The CDR3 length is 16 residues. Filled out from reference TRBV28 and TRBJ2-1, the complete variable domain reads DVKVTQSSRYLVKRTGEKVFLECVQDMDHENMFWYRQDPGLGLRLIYFSYDVKMKEKGDIPEGYSVSREKKERFSLILESASTNQTSMYLCASTATPGGRYNEQFFGPGTRLTVL.

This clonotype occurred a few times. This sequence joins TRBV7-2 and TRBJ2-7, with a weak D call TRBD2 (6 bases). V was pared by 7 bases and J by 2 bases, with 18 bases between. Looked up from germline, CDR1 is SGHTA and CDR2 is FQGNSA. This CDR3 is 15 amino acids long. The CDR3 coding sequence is TGTGCCAGCACCCAATCCGCCCGACTAGCCTACGAGCAGTACTTC. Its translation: CASTQSARLAYEQYF.

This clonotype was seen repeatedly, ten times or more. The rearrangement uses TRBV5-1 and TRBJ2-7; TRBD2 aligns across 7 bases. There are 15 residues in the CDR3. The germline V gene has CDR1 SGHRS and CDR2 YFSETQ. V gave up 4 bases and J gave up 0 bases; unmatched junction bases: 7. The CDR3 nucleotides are TGCGCCAGCAGCAACCCTAGCGGAAACTCCTACGAGCAGTACTTC. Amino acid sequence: CASSNPSGNSYEQYF.

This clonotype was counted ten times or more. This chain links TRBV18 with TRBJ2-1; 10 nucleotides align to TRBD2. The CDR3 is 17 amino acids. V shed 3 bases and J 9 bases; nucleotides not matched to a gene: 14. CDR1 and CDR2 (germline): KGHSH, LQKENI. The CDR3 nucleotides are TGTGCCAGCTCACCCTCCCGGGAGGCTAGCGGGAGTGGTGAGCAGTTCTTC. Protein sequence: CASSPSREASGSGEQFF. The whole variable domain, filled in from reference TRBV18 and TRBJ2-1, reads NAGVMQNPRHLVRRRGQEARLRCSPMKGHSHVYWYRQLPEEGLKFMVYLQKENIIDESGMPKERFSAEFPKEGPSILRIQQVVRGDSAAYFCASSPSREASGSGEQFFGPGTRLTVL.

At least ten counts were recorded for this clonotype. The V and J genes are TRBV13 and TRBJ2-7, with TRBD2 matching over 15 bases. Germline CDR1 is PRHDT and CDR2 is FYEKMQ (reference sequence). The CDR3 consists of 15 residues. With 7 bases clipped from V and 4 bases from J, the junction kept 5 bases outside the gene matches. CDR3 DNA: TGTGCCAGCACCAAAGGGACTAGCGGGAGGTACGAGCAGTACTTC. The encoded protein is CASTKGTSGRYEQYF.

The CDR3: CASSTGQGGVHEQYF. CDR3 nucleotides: TGTGCCAGCAGCACGGGACAGGGGGGCGTCCACGAGCAGTACTTC. The chain employs TRBV3-1 and TRBJ2-7; TRBD1 aligns across 11 bases. V was pared by 5 bases and J by 5 bases, with 8 bases of the junction left unmatched. This CDR3 has 15 amino acids. Per germline, CDR1 LGHDT and CDR2 YNNKEL (reference sequence).